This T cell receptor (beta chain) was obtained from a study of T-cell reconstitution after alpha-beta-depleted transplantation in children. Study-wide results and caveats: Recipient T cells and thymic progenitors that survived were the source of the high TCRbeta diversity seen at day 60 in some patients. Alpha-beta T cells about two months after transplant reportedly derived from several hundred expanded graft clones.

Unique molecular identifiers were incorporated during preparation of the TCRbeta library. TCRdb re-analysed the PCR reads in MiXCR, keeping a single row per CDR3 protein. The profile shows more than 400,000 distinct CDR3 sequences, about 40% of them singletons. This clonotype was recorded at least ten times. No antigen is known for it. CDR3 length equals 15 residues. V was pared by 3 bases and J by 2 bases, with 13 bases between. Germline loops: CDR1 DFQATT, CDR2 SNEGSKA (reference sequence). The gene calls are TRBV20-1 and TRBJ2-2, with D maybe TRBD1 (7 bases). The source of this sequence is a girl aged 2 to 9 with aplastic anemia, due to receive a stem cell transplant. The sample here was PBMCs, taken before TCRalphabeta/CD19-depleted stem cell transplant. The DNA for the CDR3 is TGCAGTGCTAGCTCGACAGGGACTAACACCGGGGAGCTGTTTTTT. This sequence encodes CSASSTGTNTGELFF.